These T cell receptor beta chains were read from a single sample in a study of blood T cell repertoires in COVID-19. Sequencing used immunoSEQ multiplex PCR; TCRdb keeps in-frame clones, though not all of them. The table includes approximately 220,000 clones, roughly 80% detected once. Sample: peripheral blood. These receptors all come from an elderly woman with acute or convalescent COVID-19. Both conserved end residues are part of each CDR3. The D gene is left open where the match is weak. Clone size is stated in some rows and not others, as once, few, many or a class when expanded.

NA	NA	TRBV7-2	TRBJ1-6	TGTGCCAGCAGCTTAGTGGAGGGTGTGCCCCTCCACTTT	CASSLVEGVPLHF
NA	NA	TRBV30	TRBJ1-5	TGTGCCTGGAGTGCAGATAGCAATCAGCCCCAGCATTTT	CAWSADSNQPQHF
NA	NA	TRBV4-3	TRBJ1-5	TGCGCCAGCAGCCAAGTTGCGGGGCCGGGCAATCAGCCCCAGCATTTT	CASSQVAGPGNQPQHF
NA	TRBD1	TRBV6-5	TRBJ2-1	TGTGCCAGCAGCTCCTCGACAGGGGCTTACAATGAGCAGTTCTTC	CASSSSTGAYNEQFF
NA	NA	TRBV6-5	TRBJ1-6	TGTGCCAGCTTAAATACAGGGTCTTCACCCCTCCACTTT	CASLNTGSSPLHF
NA	TRBD2	TRBV7-9	TRBJ2-7	TGTGCCAGCAGCTTAGCCCTAGCGGGAGTATCCTACGAGCAGTACTTC	CASSLALAGVSYEQYF
NA	NA	TRBV27	TRBJ2-1	TGTGCCAGCAGTTTAAGGGGCGGGGGGACAGCTTACAATGAGCAGTTCTTC	CASSLRGGGTAYNEQFF
NA	NA	TRBV6-4	TRBJ2-3	TGTGCCAGCAGTGTAGGAGTTGCGGATACGCAGTATTTT	CASSVGVADTQYF
NA	TRBD2	TRBV7-2	TRBJ2-7	TGTGCCAGCAGCCTATACGGGACTATTAGCGAGCAGTACTTC	CASSLYGTISEQYF
NA	NA	TRBV5-1	TRBJ1-1	TGCGCCAGCAGCTTGCGCCAGAAGAACACTGAAGCTTTCTTT	CASSLRQKNTEAFF
NA	TRBD1	TRBV2	TRBJ1-1	TGTGCCAGCAGTCAGGACAGGGTCGATGGGGTGAGCACTGAAGCTTTCTTT	CASSQDRVDGVSTEAFF
NA	TRBD2	TRBV6-5	TRBJ2-7	TGTGCCAGCAGTTACTCGGGACTAGCGGGGGCCTACGAGCAGTACTTC	CASSYSGLAGAYEQYF
NA	TRBD2	TRBV6-5	TRBJ2-7	TGTGCCAGCAGACCACGGGGGGACGGAGGCTACGAGCAGTACTTC	CASRPRGDGGYEQYF
NA	NA	TRBV7-5	TRBJ1-2	TGTGCCAGAAGCTCGGACAGGCGGCAGGACTATGGCTACACCTTC	CARSSDRRQDYGYTF
NA	TRBD1	TRBV19	TRBJ2-3	TGTGCCACGTCCCCGGGACAGGGAATAACAGATACGCAGTATTTT	CATSPGQGITDTQYF
once	NA	TRBV18	TRBJ1-6	TGTGCCAGCTCACCGTTCCCCGCCAGAGCGGCAGATTCACCCCTCCACTTT	CASSPFPARAADSPLHF
NA	TRBD1	TRBV6-1	TRBJ2-4	TGTGCCAGCAGTGGCCAGGATTCGACAGGGAGAGTAAACATTCAGTACTTC	CASSGQDSTGRVNIQYF
NA	TRBD2	TRBV20-1	TRBJ2-1	TGCAGTGCTAGTGTCATGCGGGAGGATGAGCAGTTCTTC	CSASVMREDEQFF
NA	TRBD1	TRBV2	TRBJ1-5	TGTGCCAGCAGTGAAGCGCGAACAGGGGATCAGCCTCAGCATTTT	CASSEARTGDQPQHF
NA	NA	TRBV9	TRBJ1-5	TGTGCCAGCAGCGCATCAGGGGCTCGTCAGCCCCAGCATTTT	CASSASGARQPQHF
NA	TRBD1	TRBV18	TRBJ2-7	TGTGCCAGCTCAAGACAGGGGGCGGTGCGGGAGCAGTACTTC	CASSRQGAVREQYF
NA	NA	TRBV3-1/TRBV3-2	TRBJ2-3	TGTGCCAGCAGCCAAGCCCTAGGGGGATTGCAGTATTTT	CASSQALGGLQYF
NA	NA	TRBV3-1/TRBV3-2	TRBJ1-1	TGTGCCAGCAGCCAACTACTATCTGCTAAGACTGAAGCTTTCTTT	CASSQLLSAKTEAFF
NA	NA	TRBV5-8	TRBJ1-3	TGTGCCAGCAGCTTGCGGGGCTCTGGAAACACCATATATTTT	CASSLRGSGNTIYF
NA	NA	TRBV12-5	TRBJ2-3	TGTGCTAGTGGTTTGGCCCTTCTTGGCACAGATACGCAGTATTTT	CASGLALLGTDTQYF
NA	NA	TRBV6-4	TRBJ1-1	TGTGCCAGCAGTCGGTCCGGCACTGAAGCTTTCTTT	CASSRSGTEAFF
NA	TRBD2	TRBV30	TRBJ2-2	TGTGCCTGGAGCGGGGGGACGAACACCGGGGAGCTGTTTTTT	CAWSGGTNTGELFF
once	NA	TRBV30	TRBJ1-3	TGTGCCTGGACCCCGACCGGGGGGGGAAACACCATATATTTT	CAWTPTGGGNTIYF
NA	TRBD1	TRBV5-1	TRBJ1-1	TGCGCCAGCAGCCAAACATCCGGGACAGGGGCCCCTGAAGCTTTCTTT	CASSQTSGTGAPEAFF
NA	NA	TRBV2	TRBJ2-7	TGTGCCAGCTCGGGATTCCCATCCTACGAGCAGTACTTC	CASSGFPSYEQYF
NA	NA	TRBV2	TRBJ1-3	TGTGCCAGCACCCTGGGGGGGGCTTCAGGAAACACCATATATTTT	CASTLGGASGNTIYF
NA	NA	TRBV3-1/TRBV3-2	TRBJ1-1	TGTGCCAGCAGCCAAGGTCACTCCTTAAACACTGAAGCTTTCTTT	CASSQGHSLNTEAFF
NA	NA	TRBV3-1/TRBV3-2	TRBJ1-2	TGTGCCAGCAGCCATAAGGGTAAGGGAGACTATGGCTACACCTTC	CASSHKGKGDYGYTF
NA	TRBD2	TRBV4-1	TRBJ2-3	TGCGCCAGCAGCCCCCGGGAGGGCGACACAGATACGCAGTATTTT	CASSPREGDTDTQYF
NA	TRBD1	TRBV30	TRBJ1-6	TGTGCCTGGAGTGTGGGGCAGGGGGCGAGTTCACCCCTCCACTTT	CAWSVGQGASSPLHF
NA	TRBD2	TRBV18	TRBJ2-2	TGTGCCAGCTCACTGCTAGCGGGAGTTCTCACCGGGGAGCTGTTTTTT	CASSLLAGVLTGELFF
once	NA	TRBV7-9	TRBJ1-3	TGTGCCAGCAGCTTACCGGGAAACTCTGGAAACACCATATATTTT	CASSLPGNSGNTIYF
NA	NA	TRBV2	TRBJ2-1	TGTGCCAGCACTCCGGTGAGGCTAGTTGGTGAGCAGTTCTTC	CASTPVRLVGEQFF
NA	TRBD1	TRBV28	TRBJ1-4	TGTGCCAGCAGCGGGGACAGGGTAGGAACTAATGAAAAACTGTTTTTT	CASSGDRVGTNEKLFF
NA	NA	TRBV3-1/TRBV3-2	TRBJ2-7	TGTGCCAGCAGCCAAGATACCAGGCACTACGAGCAGTACTTC	CASSQDTRHYEQYF
NA	TRBD1	TRBV7-3	TRBJ1-3	TGTGCCAGCAGCTTAAACAGGGGAGCTGGAAACACCATATATTTT	CASSLNRGAGNTIYF
NA	TRBD1	TRBV6-1	TRBJ2-7	TGTGCCAGCAGTGAAGCTCGGGGGACAGGGGCTATCTTC	CASSEARGTGAIF
NA	NA	TRBV5-5	TRBJ2-3	TGTGCCAGCAGCTTTGGTCGGGAGTGGGATACGCAGTATTTT	CASSFGREWDTQYF
NA	NA	TRBV6-2/TRBV6-3	TRBJ2-5	TGTGCCAGCAGTTTCCAAACATGGAGAGAGACCCAGTACTTC	CASSFQTWRETQYF
NA	NA	TRBV11-3	TRBJ1-3	TGTGCCAGCAGCCCTCAGTGGGGGGGCTCTGGAAACACCATATATTTT	CASSPQWGGSGNTIYF
NA	TRBD1	TRBV7-3	TRBJ2-6	TGTGCCAGCAGCTGGGGGGACAGGCCCTCTGGGGCCAACGTCCTGACTTTC	CASSWGDRPSGANVLTF
NA	NA	TRBV28	TRBJ1-5	TGTGCCAGCAGTTTAGGCTATCAGCCCCAGCATTTT	CASSLGYQPQHF
NA	NA	TRBV11-3	TRBJ2-7	TGTGCCAGCAGCTTAATCCAGCCGGGTCACGAGCAGTACTTC	CASSLIQPGHEQYF
NA	TRBD1	TRBV6-5	TRBJ1-2	TGTGCCAGCAGCCCCACAGGGGGCGCCCCGCGTGGCTACACCTTC	CASSPTGGAPRGYTF
NA	TRBD1	TRBV6-9	TRBJ1-3	TGTGCCAGCAGTTATCCCCCCTCGGGACAGAGCTCTGGAAACACCATATATTTT	CASSYPPSGQSSGNTIYF
few	NA	TRBV28	TRBJ2-2	TGTGCCAGCAGCCGGGACACCGGGGAGCTGTTTTTT	CASSRDTGELFF
NA	NA	TRBV19	TRBJ2-7	TGTGCCAGTAGTACACAGGGAGACAACGAGCAGTACTTC	CASSTQGDNEQYF
once	NA	TRBV7-2	TRBJ2-4	TGTGCCAGCAGCCTGACCGCTACCGACTTAGCCAAAAACATTCAGTACTTC	CASSLTATDLAKNIQYF
NA	TRBD2	TRBV28	TRBJ2-7	TGTGCCAGCAGTTTCCCTGCCTACAGCGGGAGGATTGGCCACGAGCAGTACTTC	CASSFPAYSGRIGHEQYF